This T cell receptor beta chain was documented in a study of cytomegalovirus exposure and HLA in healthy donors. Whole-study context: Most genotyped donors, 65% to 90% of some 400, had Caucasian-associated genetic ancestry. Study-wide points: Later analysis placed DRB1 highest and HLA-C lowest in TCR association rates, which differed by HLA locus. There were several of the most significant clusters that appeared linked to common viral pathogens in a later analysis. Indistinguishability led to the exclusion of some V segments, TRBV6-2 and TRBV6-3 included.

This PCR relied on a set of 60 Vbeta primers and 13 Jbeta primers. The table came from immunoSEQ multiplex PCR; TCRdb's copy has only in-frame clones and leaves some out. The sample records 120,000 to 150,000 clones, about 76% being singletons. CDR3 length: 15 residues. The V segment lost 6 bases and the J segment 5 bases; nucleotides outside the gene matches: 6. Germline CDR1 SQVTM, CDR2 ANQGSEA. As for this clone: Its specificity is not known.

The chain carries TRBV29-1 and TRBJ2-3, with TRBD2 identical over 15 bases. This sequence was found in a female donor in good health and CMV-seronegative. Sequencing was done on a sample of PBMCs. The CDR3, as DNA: TGCAGCGTCTCTGGGACTAGCGGGAGGAGAGATACGCAGTATTTT. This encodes CSVSGTSGRRDTQYF.